The clone carrying this T cell receptor beta chain was counted only a few times. Its antigen is not known. Each library that profiled naive CD8 cells came from 20,000 to 1,000,000 sorted cells with 10%, 30% or 50% RNA. CD8+CD4-CCR7+CD45RA+ cells were sorted as naive CD8 T cells. The sample originates from a study of molecular identifiers for immune sequencing clone quantification. In TCRdb, the PCR reads were re-called with MiXCR into one record per CDR3 protein. This table holds approximately 590,000 distinct CDR3 sequences, 25% found once. Study-wide points: Over 98% of effector molecules, yet under 1% of naive-cell molecules, were held by clones above 20 RNA copies. Approximately 1 million naive cells reportedly did not prevent detection of spiked Jurkat TCR RNA from one cell.

Between the trimmed V and J ends, which lost 0 bases and 2 bases, there was a span of 11 bases. Looked up from germline, CDR1 is GTSNPN and CDR2 is SVGIG (reference sequence). The CDR3 is 15 amino acids. The receptor's source is a human donor in good health. Some libraries in this study had Jurkat cell RNA spiked in. What was sequenced was naive CD8+ T cells from blood, with Jurkat cell RNA spiked in. As to subset: FACS-sorted CD8+CD4-CCR7+CD45RA+ naive T cells. V is TRBV30 and J is TRBJ2-1; no clear D gene. CDR3 nucleotides: TGTGCCTGGAGTGTTTCACTACATACCTACAATGAGCAGTTCTTC. It specifies CAWSVSLHTYNEQFF. Filled out from reference TRBV30 and TRBJ2-1, the complete variable domain reads SQTIHQWPATLVQPVGSPLSLECTVEGTSNPNLYWYRQAAGRGLQLLFYSVGIGQISSEVPQNLSASRPQDRQFILSSKKLLLSDSGFYLCAWSVSLHTYNEQFFGPGTRLTVL.